This T cell receptor beta chain is drawn from a study of T cell changes during pregnancy in multiple sclerosis. Method: immunoSEQ multiplex PCR; TCRdb's copy keeps in-frame clones and lacks some. The data contain over 35,000 clones, around 90% of them singletons. With 7 bases clipped from V and 7 bases from J, the junction kept 18 bases outside the gene matches. CDR3 length equals 17 residues. Germline V gene sequence: CDR1 SNHLY, CDR2 FYNNEI. This receptor was identified in a female donor with multiple sclerosis, enrolled in a pregnancy study. The source was CD8+ T cells from peripheral blood mononuclear cells, collected before pregnancy. V and J are TRBV2 and TRBJ2-2; 7 positions agree with TRBD1. This CDR3 is CASTISRDSSSNGELFF. The CDR3 nucleotides are TGTGCCAGCACCATATCTCGGGACAGTAGTTCGAACGGGGAGCTGTTTTTT.